This T cell receptor (beta chain) was retrieved from a study of T-cell memory formation after mild COVID-19. Study-wide background: TCR clusters showed largely donor specificity.

This clonotype occurred a few times. Its antigen is not known. General study findings and limits: Cross-reactive memory apparently joined, as some responding clones appeared in pre-infection memory.

TCRdb independently ran MiXCR on the 5' RACE reads; one entry per CDR3 protein. The sample yields approximately 400,000 distinct CDR3 sequences, more than 15% seen once. Trimming pared 6 bases from V and 0 bases from J, leaving 9 bases between. Germline values: CDR1 SGHTA, CDR2 FQGNSA. This CDR3 comprises 14 residues. The receptor was derived from a man younger than 35 who had mild COVID-19 (a few samples of this study predate the infection). Cell type and time point are not known. Sample: PBMCs or a T cell subset sorted from them (not recorded which). This chain uses TRBV7-2 with TRBJ2-4; no clear D. The DNA of the CDR3 is TGTGCCAGCAGATCGTCCTTAGCCAAAAACATTCAGTACTTC. It is translated as CASRSSLAKNIQYF.